The rows below give T cell receptor beta chains drawn from one sample of a study of OX40 agonist ivuxolimab in advanced cancers. The protocol was immunoSEQ multiplex PCR, while the TCRdb copy is restricted to in-frame clones and leaves out a portion. Seen here are over 80,000 clones, roughly 88% observed once, and the top ten hold around 0.33%. Specimen: CD4+ or CD8+ T cells sorted from blood, collected in a trial of the OX40 agonist ivuxolimab. The receptors originated from an adult with an advanced solid tumor such as melanoma, head and neck, liver or kidney cancer. CDR3s include the opening cysteine and the closing phenylalanine or tryptophan. The order of the fields is D gene, V gene, clone size, J gene, CDR3 protein, CDR3 DNA. D genes are given only for firm matches. Clone size is shown for a subset of rows, as once, few, many or a class of expanded clone.

>NA|TRBV5-8|NA|TRBJ1-5
CASSLGAGTRPQHF
TGTGCCAGCAGCCTCGGGGCGGGCACGCGGCCCCAGCATTTT
>TRBD1|TRBV29-1|NA|TRBJ1-2
CSAGGQGHGYTF
TGCAGCGCCGGAGGACAGGGACATGGCTACACCTTC
>NA|TRBV15|NA|TRBJ2-5
CATSRDWGYSETQYF
TGTGCCACCAGCAGAGATTGGGGGTATAGTGAGACCCAGTACTTC
>TRBD1|TRBV4-3|NA|TRBJ2-2
CASNKARTGDTGELFF
TGCGCCAGCAACAAAGCCCGGACAGGGGACACCGGGGAGCTGTTTTTT
>TRBD2|TRBV27|NA|TRBJ2-1
CASSRSGGAREQFF
TGTGCCAGCAGTCGCTCGGGGGGGGCACGTGAGCAGTTCTTC
>TRBD2|TRBV7-6|NA|TRBJ2-1
CASSLSRAGGGGNEQFF
TGTGCCAGCAGCTTATCGCGAGCGGGAGGCGGGGGGAATGAGCAGTTCTTC
>NA|TRBV5-1|NA|TRBJ2-3
CASSLGVAGPYSTDTQYF
TGCGCCAGCAGCTTGGGCGTTGCGGGGCCGTATAGCACAGATACGCAGTATTTT
>TRBD2|TRBV27|NA|TRBJ2-1
CASSKRGTSGTDEQFF
TGTGCCAGCAGTAAAAGGGGGACTAGCGGGACCGATGAGCAGTTCTTC
>NA|TRBV7-2|NA|TRBJ2-7
CASSLRRASYEQYF
TGTGCCAGCAGCTTACGTCGTGCCTCCTACGAGCAGTACTTC
>NA|TRBV21-1|NA|TRBJ2-7
CASSKGEDGTGIWYEQYF
TGTGCCAGCAGCAAAGGAGAAGATGGGACAGGGATCTGGTACGAGCAGTACTTC
>NA|TRBV6-1|NA|TRBJ2-5
CASSDPETQYF
TGTGCCAGCAGTGATCCAGAGACCCAGTACTTC
>NA|TRBV28|once|TRBJ2-7
CASSLQGAHYEQYF
TGTGCCAGCAGTTTGCAGGGTGCCCACTACGAGCAGTACTTC
>NA|TRBV5-1|NA|TRBJ2-2
CASSLATANTGELFF
TGCGCCAGCAGCTTGGCCACCGCGAACACCGGGGAGCTGTTTTTT
>TRBD2|TRBV5-1|NA|TRBJ2-3
CASSLTSGLDTQYF
TGCGCCAGCAGCTTGACTAGCGGACTTGATACGCAGTATTTT
>NA|TRBV11-2|NA|TRBJ1-2
CASSLDTGPNYGYTF
TGTGCCAGCAGCTTAGATACAGGGCCTAACTATGGCTACACCTTC
>TRBD1|TRBV19|NA|TRBJ1-2
CASSIRDSLMGGYTF
TGTGCCAGTAGTATCCGGGACAGCCTAATGGGGGGCTACACCTTC
>NA|TRBV7-3|NA|TRBJ2-5
CASSPTGGGVETQYF
TGTGCCAGCAGCCCGACAGGAGGGGGCGTAGAGACCCAGTACTTC
>TRBD1|TRBV6-1|NA|TRBJ2-7
CASMRGQGSYEQYF
TGTGCCAGCATGCGGGGACAGGGGTCCTACGAGCAGTACTTC
>TRBD2|TRBV7-2|NA|TRBJ2-5
CASSLAGSGRARETQYF
TGTGCCAGCAGCTTAGCGGGTAGCGGGAGGGCCAGGGAGACCCAGTACTTC
>NA|TRBV5-1|NA|TRBJ2-7
CASSLGGRLSSEQYF
TGCGCCAGCAGCTTGGGAGGGAGGCTGTCCTCCGAGCAGTACTTC
>NA|TRBV28|NA|TRBJ2-5
CASSLWARGQETQYF
TGTGCCAGCAGTTTATGGGCCAGGGGCCAAGAGACCCAGTACTTC
>NA|TRBV27|NA|TRBJ2-7
CASSFSSYLSSYEQYF
TGTGCCAGCAGTTTCTCCTCATACCTGAGCTCCTACGAGCAGTACTTC
>TRBD2|TRBV10-2|once|TRBJ2-3
CASSSSGRAIDTQYF
TGCGCCAGCAGTTCGAGCGGGAGGGCCATAGATACGCAGTATTTT
>TRBD2|TRBV7-2|NA|TRBJ2-1
CASRPRTSGSKGEQFF
TGTGCCAGCAGACCGAGGACTAGCGGGAGTAAAGGTGAGCAGTTCTTC
>NA|TRBV11-2|NA|TRBJ1-1
CASSEEGVSTEAFF
TGTGCCAGCAGCGAGGAGGGGGTTTCAACTGAAGCTTTCTTT
>TRBD1|TRBV6-1|few|TRBJ1-5
CASSGTGGGNQPQHF
TGTGCCAGCAGTGGCACAGGGGGTGGCAATCAGCCCCAGCATTTT